Shown below are 25 T cell receptor beta chains from a single sample sequenced in a study of Graves' ophthalmopathy and Graves' hyperthyroidism. Amplification from RNA transcripts yielded the TCR beta CDR3 regions. HTBI primers were used in a first-round RT-PCR, which preceded a second-round multiplex PCR. TCRdb processed the multiplex PCR reads anew with MiXCR; each CDR3 protein has one entry. The sample lists some 520,000 distinct CDR3 sequences, approximately 15% occurring once. Sequencing was done on a sample of blood. These receptors were collected from a woman aged 25-40 years with Graves' ophthalmopathy.

The sample holds many counts of this clonotype. This chain joins TRBV6-2 or TRBV6-3 and TRBJ2-5, with D perhaps TRBD1 (6 bases). Germline V gene sequence: CDR1 MNHEY, CDR2 SVGEGT. Trimming stripped 0 bases from V and 2 bases from J, with 16 bases between. This CDR3 comprises 17 residues. CDR3 sequence (DNA): TGTGCCAGCAGTTACTCGAAGAGGGGGATCAATCAAGAGACCCAGTACTTC. Protein: CASSYSKRGINQETQYF.

This rearrangement joins TRBV27 to TRBJ2-6; unclear D gene. This CDR3 region has 15 residues. CDR1 is MNHEY, CDR2 SMNVEV, per germline (reference sequence). Trimming took off 3 bases at V and 4 bases at J, with 10 bases between the two ends. Here the CDR3 reads CASSFSRAGANVLTF. CDR3 nucleotide sequence: TGTGCCAGCAGTTTTTCAAGGGCCGGGGCCAACGTCCTGACTTTC.

This chain joins TRBV14 and TRBJ2-5; tentative D call: TRBD1 (5 bases). The CDR3 loop spans 18 amino acids. Trimming stripped 2 bases from V and 5 bases from J, with 24 bases between. Per germline, CDR1 SGHDN and CDR2 FVKESK. In nucleotides, the CDR3 is TGTGCCAGCAGCCAATTCAAGGACATCGGTATGGGTCACGAGACCCAGTACTTC. Amino acids: CASSQFKDIGMGHETQYF. The whole variable domain, remainder taken from reference TRBV14 and TRBJ2-5, is EAGVTQFPSHSVIEKGQTVTLRCDPISGHDNLYWYRRVMGKEIKFLLHFVKESKQDESGMPNNRFLAERTGGTYSTLKVQPAELEDSGVYFCASSQFKDIGMGHETQYFGPGTRLLVL.

In its sample, this clonotype was seen many times. The chain combines TRBV10-2 with TRBJ2-7, with TRBD1 as a possible D gene (6 bases). With 5 bases removed from V and 3 bases from J, the gap between germline ends came to 14 bases. The length of the CDR3 is 14 residues. The germline gives CDR1 WSHSY, CDR2 SAAADI. The CDR3 sequence is CASSSTGPIYEQYF. The DNA for the CDR3 is TGCGCCAGCAGTTCGACAGGCCCCATCTACGAGCAGTACTTC.

CDR3 coding DNA: TGTGCCAGCAGTTCCGCCGGGACCGCATCCGAGCAGTACTTC. It translates to CASSSAGTASEQYF. The chain carries TRBV27 and TRBJ2-7, with D perhaps assigned TRBD1 or TRBD2 (5 bases each). The V gene's germline CDR1 is MNHEY and CDR2 SMNVEV (reference sequence). This CDR3 comprises 14 residues. V was shortened by 4 bases and J by 6 bases, with 16 bases between the two germline ends.

In this sample, this clonotype turned up many times. The gene calls are TRBV5-5 and TRBJ2-7; 9 positions agree with TRBD1. With V trimmed by 5 bases and J by 7 bases, 7 bases remained unmatched. The CDR3 runs to 13 residues. Germline V gene sequence: CDR1 SGHKS, CDR2 YYEKEE (reference sequence). CDR3 protein: CASSWDRVGEQYF. The DNA for the CDR3 is TGTGCCAGCAGTTGGGACAGGGTTGGGGAGCAGTACTTC.

This clonotype was observed at least ten times. The V and J genes are TRBV6-5 and TRBJ1-1; no firm D call. The CDR3 is 11 amino acids. V lost 6 bases to trimming and J lost 3 bases, with 5 bases between them. Looked up from germline, CDR1 is MNHEY and CDR2 is SVGAGI. The CDR3: CASRADTEAFF. DNA of the CDR3: TGTGCCAGCAGGGCGGACACTGAAGCTTTCTTT.

The rearrangement joins TRBV15 to TRBJ1-2; 7 nucleotides match TRBD1. The CDR3 has 14 residues. Per the germline V gene, CDR1 is LNHNV and CDR2 is YYDKDF (reference sequence). The V and J ends lost 5 bases and 2 bases, in that order; junction bases with no gene match: 5. CDR3 bases: TGTGCCACCAGCGCGGGACAGAACAACTATGGCTACACCTTC. Translation: CATSAGQNNYGYTF. The full variable domain, rest sourced from reference TRBV15 and TRBJ1-2, is DAMVIQNPRYQVTQFGKPVTLSCSQTLNHNVMYWYQQKSSQAPKLLFHYYDKDFNNEADTPDNFQSRRPNTSFCFLDIRSPGLGDTAMYLCATSAGQNNYGYTFGSGTRLTVV.

This clonotype has only a few counts. The rearrangement joins TRBV12-3 or TRBV12-4 to TRBJ2-2, with D possibly matching TRBD2 (7 bases). The CDR3 sequence is 15 residues long. V was clipped by 6 bases and J by 5 bases, with 16 bases between them. The CDR3 here is CASSLTGGSTGELFF. In DNA form, the CDR3 reads TGTGCCAGCAGCCTCACGGGGGGCAGTACCGGGGAGCTGTTTTTT.

This clonotype has ten or more counts. The chain links TRBV30 to TRBJ2-5; D not certain. The CDR3 sequence is 13 residues long. Germline V CDR1 and CDR2: GTSNPN, SVGIG (reference sequence). Trimming took 1 base from V and 3 from J, leaving 9 bases between them. In DNA, the CDR3 is TGTGCCTGGAGTGGTAGCCTAAAAGAGACCCAGTACTTC. This gives the protein CAWSGSLKETQYF.

This clonotype showed up many times. This chain uses TRBV6-5 with TRBJ1-2, with D perhaps matching TRBD1 (5 bases). Trimming stripped 7 bases from V and 6 bases from J, with 18 bases between. CDR1 and CDR2 (germline): MNHEY, SVGAGI. The CDR3 loop spans 14 amino acids. CDR3 nucleotides: TGTGCCAGCAACCGACCAGGGCGCCGGAATGGCTACACCTTC. It is translated as CASNRPGRRNGYTF.

The table lists this clonotype with many counts. This chain links TRBV29-1 with TRBJ2-7, with D perhaps matching TRBD1 (5 bases). V lost 1 base, J lost 7 bases, and 17 bases lay in between. CDR1 and CDR2 from the germline V gene are SQVTM and ANQGSEA. This CDR3 has 14 amino acids. The CDR3 nucleotides are TGCAGCGTTGAAGTGGGAAGGGGAACGCGGGAGCAGTACTTC. It translates to CSVEVGRGTREQYF.

This clonotype was observed many times. The chain joins TRBV11-2 to TRBJ2-7; either TRBD1 or TRBD2 may supply D (5 bases each). The CDR3 covers 16 residues. V lost 4 bases and J 0 bases, leaving 16 bases between the germline ends. CDR1 SGHAT and CDR2 FQNNGV come from the germline V gene. The CDR3 DNA is TGTGCCAGCAGCTATTCGGGACGGATGAGCTCCTACGAGCAGTACTTC. This encodes CASSYSGRMSSYEQYF.

This clonotype has just a few counts. This chain connects TRBV7-2 to TRBJ2-5; D gene unclear. V dropped 4 bases and J dropped 4 bases, with 13 bases sitting between them. Per the germline V gene, CDR1 is SGHTA and CDR2 is FQGNSA. The CDR3 covers 14 residues. CDR3 residues: CASSSSSSRETQYF. DNA of the CDR3: TGTGCCAGCAGCTCCTCCTCCTCGCGAGAGACCCAGTACTTC. The whole variable domain, filled in from reference TRBV7-2 and TRBJ2-5, reads GAGVSQSPSNKVTEKGKDVELRCDPISGHTALYWYRQSLGQGLEFLIYFQGNSAPDKSGLPSDRFSAERTGGSVSTLTIQRTQQEDSAVYLCASSSSSSRETQYFGPGTRLLVL.

This clonotype has at least ten counts. The chain is built from TRBV20-1 and TRBJ1-5; the D gene is possibly TRBD1 (5 bases). V lost 5 bases and J lost 1, with 21 bases in between. The CDR3 has 17 residues. Germline V gene lookup returns CDR1 DFQATT and CDR2 SNEGSKA (reference sequence). The CDR3 nucleotides are TGCAGTGCTGGGGGACCGACCGTCGGAGGAAGCAATCAGCCCCAGCATTTT. It is translated as CSAGGPTVGGSNQPQHF.

The chain couples TRBV3-1 to TRBJ2-7; 11 bases agree with TRBD1. This CDR3 has 16 residues. Germline V CDR1 and CDR2: LGHDT, YNNKEL (reference sequence). V lost 6 bases to trimming and J lost 3 bases; unmatched junction nucleotides: 10. This CDR3 is CASSYITGTGGYEQYF. For the CDR3, the DNA is TGTGCCAGCAGTTACATTACCGGGACAGGGGGCTACGAGCAGTACTTC.

This sequence joins TRBV20-1 and TRBJ2-7; D not resolved. This CDR3 comprises 11 residues. Trimming stripped 4 bases from V and 7 bases from J, with 11 bases between. The germline gives CDR1 DFQATT, CDR2 SNEGSKA (reference sequence). The CDR3 here is CSATQVQEQYF. The CDR3 nucleotides are TGCAGTGCTACTCAGGTTCAAGAGCAGTACTTC.

This clonotype was counted a few times. The genes are TRBV4-1 and TRBJ2-5, with TRBD2 matching over 14 bases. This CDR3 spans 19 amino acids. V shed 0 bases, J shed 4 bases, and the junction held 10 bases outside the gene matches. CDR1 MGHRA and CDR2 YSYEKL come from the germline V gene. CDR3 in amino acids: CASSQDPGTSGRMGETQYF. For the CDR3, the DNA is TGCGCCAGCAGCCAAGATCCCGGGACTAGCGGGAGAATGGGAGAGACCCAGTACTTC.

This clonotype was seen ten or more times. The genes are TRBV13 and TRBJ2-7, with TRBD1 matching over 9 bases. The CDR3 is 15 residues long. The V gene end was trimmed by 1 base and the J gene end by 7 bases; junction bases not matched to a gene: 8. Germline V gives CDR1 PRHDT, CDR2 FYEKMQ (reference sequence). CDR3 in DNA: TGTGCCAGCAGCTTAGCGGGGACAGGGAGGAGAGAGCAGTACTTC. It encodes CASSLAGTGRREQYF.

This clonotype occurred many times. CDR3 amino acids: CASSDGQGVITSSGNTIYF. The CDR3 DNA sequence: TGTGCCAGCAGTGACGGACAGGGGGTTATCACCTCGTCTGGAAACACCATATATTTT. The chain has TRBV25-1 and TRBJ1-3; 10 bases fit TRBD1. This CDR3 is 19 amino acids long. Germline CDR1 is MGHDK and CDR2 is SYGVNS. V shed 3 bases and J 1 base; nucleotides not matched to a gene: 12.

The sample holds many counts of this clonotype. The chain recombines TRBV11-1 with TRBJ2-7; 9 positions match TRBD2. Trimming at V came to 1 base and at J to 4 bases, leaving 8 bases not matched to a gene. CDR3 length equals 16 residues. The germline V gene has CDR1 SGHAT and CDR2 FQDESV (reference sequence). The CDR3: CASSLVTTSGLYEQYF. For the CDR3, the DNA is TGTGCCAGCAGCTTAGTTACTACTAGCGGGCTTTACGAGCAGTACTTC.

The V call is TRBV6-5, the J call TRBJ2-7; 10 positions match TRBD1. The V segment lost 0 bases and the J segment 1 base; nucleotides outside the gene matches: 3. Per the germline V gene, CDR1 is MNHEY and CDR2 is SVGAGI. The CDR3 sequence is 16 residues long. The CDR3 region is CASSYSGTGVSYEQYF. Written as DNA, the CDR3 is TGTGCCAGCAGTTACTCCGGGACAGGGGTTTCCTACGAGCAGTACTTC.

This clonotype was recorded many times. CDR3 loop: CASSRRLAGVPYEQYF. The CDR3 bases are TGTGCCAGCAGTCGCAGACTAGCGGGAGTCCCCTACGAGCAGTACTTC. This chain uses TRBV12-3 or TRBV12-4 with TRBJ2-7, with TRBD2 identical over 12 bases. With V trimmed by 5 bases and J by 2 bases, 7 bases remained unmatched. This CDR3 has 16 amino acids.

The chain links TRBV6-5 to TRBJ1-2; D is unclear. V dropped 4 bases and J dropped 6 bases, with 12 bases sitting between them. Germline V lookup: CDR1 MNHEY, CDR2 SVGAGI. CDR3 size: 13 residues. In DNA, the CDR3 is TGTGCCAGCAGTTTCTCGAGGCTCGATGGCTACACCTTC. It codes for CASSFSRLDGYTF.

This clonotype was seen at least ten times. V and J are TRBV12-3 or TRBV12-4 and TRBJ1-1; weak D call: TRBD1 (6 bases). Trimming took off 7 bases at V and 7 bases at J, with 22 bases between the two ends. CDR3 length: 15 residues. The CDR3 region has the DNA TGTGCCAGCACCCCAGTGGGTACAGGGACAAGTGAAGCTTTCTTT. Its protein is CASTPVGTGTSEAFF.